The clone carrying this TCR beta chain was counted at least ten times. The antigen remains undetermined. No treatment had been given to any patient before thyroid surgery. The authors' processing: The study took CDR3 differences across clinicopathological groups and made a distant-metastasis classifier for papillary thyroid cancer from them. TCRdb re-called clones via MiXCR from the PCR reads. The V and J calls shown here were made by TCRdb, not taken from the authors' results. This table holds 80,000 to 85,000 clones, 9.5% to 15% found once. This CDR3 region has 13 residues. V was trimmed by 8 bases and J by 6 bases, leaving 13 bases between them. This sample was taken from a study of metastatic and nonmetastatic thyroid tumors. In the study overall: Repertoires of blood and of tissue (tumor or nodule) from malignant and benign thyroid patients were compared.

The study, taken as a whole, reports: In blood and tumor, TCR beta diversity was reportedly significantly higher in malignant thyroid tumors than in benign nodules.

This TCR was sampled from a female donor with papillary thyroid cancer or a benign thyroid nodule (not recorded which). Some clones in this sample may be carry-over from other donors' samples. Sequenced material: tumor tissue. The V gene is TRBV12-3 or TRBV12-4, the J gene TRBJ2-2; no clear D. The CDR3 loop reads CASASTASGELFF. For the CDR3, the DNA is TGTGCCAGCGCCTCGACGGCGTCCGGGGAGCTGTTTTTT.